This T cell receptor beta chain derives from a study of T-cell memory formation after mild COVID-19. Germline-derived CDR1 and CDR2 are MGHRA and YSYEKL. Trimming removed 1 base at V and 3 bases at J, with 9 bases between. This CDR3 has 14 residues. Remarks on this clonotype: Its antigen is still unknown.

TCRdb reprocessed the 5' RACE reads with MiXCR, giving one entry per CDR3 protein. In the table there are 90,000 to 120,000 distinct CDR3 sequences, 11% of which are singletons. Overall study findings and caveats: Cross-reactive memory apparently joined, as some responding clones appeared in pre-infection memory.

The source of this sequence is a young man who had mild COVID-19 (a few samples of this study predate the infection). Cell type and time point are not known. The J gene is TRBJ1-1, the V gene TRBV4-1, with D maybe TRBD1 (5 bases). Specimen: PBMCs or a T cell subset sorted from them (not recorded which). The CDR3 reads CASSQVGEDTEAFF. The CDR3 bases are TGCGCCAGCAGCCAAGTGGGGGAGGACACTGAAGCTTTCTTT.